This T cell receptor beta chain was sequenced in a study of cytomegalovirus exposure and HLA in healthy donors. Trimming cost V 7 bases and J 1 base, with 13 bases left between them. This CDR3 has 14 amino acids. Per the germline V gene, CDR1 is SEHNR and CDR2 is FQNEAQ (reference sequence). Primers for the PCR totalled 60 Vbeta and 13 Jbeta. Here immunoSEQ multiplex PCR was the method, and the copy in TCRdb shows in-frame clones only, minus some. Recorded here are 25,000 to 35,000 clones; the top ten clones represent roughly 3.3%. Donors had nominal health at sampling but likely had unrecorded immune exposures.

This sequence originates from a man aged 35 to 55 in good health and CMV-seronegative. The sample taken for sequencing was PBMCs. The V call is TRBV7-9, the J call TRBJ1-2; D is unresolved. CDR3 DNA sequence: TGTGCCAGCATTTTCTTGCAGGATAACTATGGCTACACCTTC. It specifies CASIFLQDNYGYTF.